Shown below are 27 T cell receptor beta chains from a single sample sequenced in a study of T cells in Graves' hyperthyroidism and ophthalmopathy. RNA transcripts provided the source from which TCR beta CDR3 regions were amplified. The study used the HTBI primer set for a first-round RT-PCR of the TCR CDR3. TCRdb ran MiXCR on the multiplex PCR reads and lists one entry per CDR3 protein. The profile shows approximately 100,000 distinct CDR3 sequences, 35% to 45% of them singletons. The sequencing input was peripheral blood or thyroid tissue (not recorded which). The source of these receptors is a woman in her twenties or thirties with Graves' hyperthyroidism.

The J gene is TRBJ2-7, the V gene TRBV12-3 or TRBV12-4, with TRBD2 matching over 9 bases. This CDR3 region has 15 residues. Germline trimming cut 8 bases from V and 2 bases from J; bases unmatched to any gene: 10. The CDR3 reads CASAPGLAATYEQYF. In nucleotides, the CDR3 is TGTGCCAGCGCCCCGGGACTAGCTGCAACCTACGAGCAGTACTTC.

The CDR3 sequence is CSAREVGLAGEDTGELFF. The CDR3 coding sequence is TGCAGTGCTAGAGAAGTAGGACTAGCGGGAGAGGACACCGGGGAGCTGTTTTTT. J is TRBJ2-2 and V is TRBV20-1, with TRBD2 matching over 13 bases. Trimming at V came to 0 bases and at J to 3 bases, leaving 7 bases not matched to a gene. Per the germline V gene, CDR1 is DFQATT and CDR2 is SNEGSKA (reference sequence). The CDR3 covers 18 residues.

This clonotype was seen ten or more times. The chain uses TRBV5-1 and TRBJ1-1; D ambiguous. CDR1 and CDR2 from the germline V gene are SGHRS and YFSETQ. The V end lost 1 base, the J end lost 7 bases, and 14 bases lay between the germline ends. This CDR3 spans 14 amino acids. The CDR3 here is CASSLSGGFGEAFF. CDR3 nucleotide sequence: TGCGCCAGCAGCTTGTCAGGTGGGTTCGGTGAAGCTTTCTTT.

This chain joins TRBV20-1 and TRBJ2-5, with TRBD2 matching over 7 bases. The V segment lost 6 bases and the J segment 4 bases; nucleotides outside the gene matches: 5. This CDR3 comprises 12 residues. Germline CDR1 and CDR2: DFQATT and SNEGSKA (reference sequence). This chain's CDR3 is CSASGVGETQYF. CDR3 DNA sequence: TGCAGTGCCAGCGGGGTCGGAGAGACCCAGTACTTC.

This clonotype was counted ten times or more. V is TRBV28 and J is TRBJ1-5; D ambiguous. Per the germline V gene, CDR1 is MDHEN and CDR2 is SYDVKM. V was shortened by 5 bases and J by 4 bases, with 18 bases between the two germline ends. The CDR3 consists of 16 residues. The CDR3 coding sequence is TGTGCCAGCAGTCTCACAGACCCCGCCGGAAATCAGCCCCAGCATTTT. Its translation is CASSLTDPAGNQPQHF.

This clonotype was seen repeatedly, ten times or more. CDR3 region: CASSRHGTAALAGELFF. CDR3 in DNA: TGTGCCAGCAGTCGCCATGGGACAGCGGCCTTAGCCGGGGAGCTGTTTTTT. V gene TRBV6-6 combines with J gene TRBJ2-2; 7 bases are shared with TRBD1. Germline V CDR1 and CDR2: MNHNY, SVGAGI (reference sequence). CDR3 length: 17 amino acids. The V segment lost 5 bases and the J segment 6 bases; nucleotides outside the gene matches: 15.

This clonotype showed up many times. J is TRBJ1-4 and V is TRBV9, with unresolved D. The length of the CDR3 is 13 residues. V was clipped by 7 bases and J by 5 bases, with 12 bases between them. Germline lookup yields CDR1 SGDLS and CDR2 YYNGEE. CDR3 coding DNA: TGTGCCAGCGGACCGGGTGGGAATGAAAAACTGTTTTTT. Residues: CASGPGGNEKLFF.

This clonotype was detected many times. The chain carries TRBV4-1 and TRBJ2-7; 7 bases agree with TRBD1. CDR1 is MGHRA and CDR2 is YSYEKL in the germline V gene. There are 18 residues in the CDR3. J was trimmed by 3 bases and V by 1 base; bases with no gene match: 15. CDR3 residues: CASSQGQGAAWGYYEQYF. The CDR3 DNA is TGCGCCAGCAGCCAAGGACAGGGTGCGGCTTGGGGCTACTACGAGCAGTACTTC.

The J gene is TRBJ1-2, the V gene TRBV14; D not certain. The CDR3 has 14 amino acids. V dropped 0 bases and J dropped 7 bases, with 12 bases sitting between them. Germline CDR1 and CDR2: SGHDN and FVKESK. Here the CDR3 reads CASSQDRTAAGYTF. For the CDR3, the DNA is TGTGCCAGCAGCCAAGATAGGACGGCGGCTGGCTACACCTTC.

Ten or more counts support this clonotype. CDR3 nucleotides: TGTGCCAGCAGCGGGGGACAGGGTACTAGCTATGGCTACACCTTC. Translation gives CASSGGQGTSYGYTF. This rearrangement joins TRBV9 to TRBJ1-2; TRBD1 matches at 9 bases. Germline lookup yields CDR1 SGDLS and CDR2 YYNGEE. Trimming removed 3 bases from V and 4 bases from J; junction bases left unmatched: 7. This CDR3 has 15 amino acids. The whole variable domain, filled in from reference TRBV9 and TRBJ1-2, reads DSGVTQTPKHLITATGQRVTLRCSPRSGDLSVYWYQQSLDQGLQFLIQYYNGEERAKGNILERFSAQQFPDLHSELNLSSLELGDSALYFCASSGGQGTSYGYTFGSGTRLTVV.

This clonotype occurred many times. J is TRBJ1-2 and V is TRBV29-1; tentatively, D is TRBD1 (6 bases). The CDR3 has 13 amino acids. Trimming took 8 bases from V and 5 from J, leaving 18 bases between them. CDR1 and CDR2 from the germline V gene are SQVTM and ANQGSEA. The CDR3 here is CSTAPGHQYGYTF. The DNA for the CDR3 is TGCAGCACGGCCCCGGGACACCAATATGGCTACACCTTC.

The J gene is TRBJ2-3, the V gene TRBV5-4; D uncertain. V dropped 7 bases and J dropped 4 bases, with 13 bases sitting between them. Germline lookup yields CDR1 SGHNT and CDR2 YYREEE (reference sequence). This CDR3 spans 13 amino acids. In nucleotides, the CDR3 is TGTGCCAGCGGTCGCCAGATGTCAGATACGCAGTATTTT. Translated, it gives CASGRQMSDTQYF.

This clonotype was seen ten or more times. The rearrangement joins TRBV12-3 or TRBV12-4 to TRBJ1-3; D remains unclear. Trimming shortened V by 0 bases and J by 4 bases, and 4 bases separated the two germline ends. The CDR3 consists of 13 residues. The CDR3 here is CASSLAEGNTIYF. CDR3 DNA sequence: TGTGCCAGCAGTTTAGCGGAAGGAAACACCATATATTTT.

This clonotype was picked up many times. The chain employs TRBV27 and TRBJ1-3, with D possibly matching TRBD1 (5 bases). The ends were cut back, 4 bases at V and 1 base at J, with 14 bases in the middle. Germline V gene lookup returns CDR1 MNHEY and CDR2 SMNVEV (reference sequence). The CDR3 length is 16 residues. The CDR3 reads CASSSMEGSSGNTIYF. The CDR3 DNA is TGTGCCAGCAGTTCCATGGAGGGGAGTTCTGGAAACACCATATATTTT.

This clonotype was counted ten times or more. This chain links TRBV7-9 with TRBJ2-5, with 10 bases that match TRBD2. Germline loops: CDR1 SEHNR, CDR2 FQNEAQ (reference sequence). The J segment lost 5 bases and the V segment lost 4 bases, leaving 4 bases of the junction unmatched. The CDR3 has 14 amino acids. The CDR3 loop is CASSSPGLAETQYF. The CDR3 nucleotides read TGTGCCAGCAGCTCACCGGGACTAGCGGAGACCCAGTACTTC. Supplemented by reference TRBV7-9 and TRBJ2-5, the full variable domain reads DTGVSQNPRHKITKRGQNVTFRCDPISEHNRLYWYRQTLGQGPEFLTYFQNEAQLEKSRLLSDRFSAERPKGSFSTLEIQRTEQGDSAMYLCASSSPGLAETQYFGPGTRLLVL.

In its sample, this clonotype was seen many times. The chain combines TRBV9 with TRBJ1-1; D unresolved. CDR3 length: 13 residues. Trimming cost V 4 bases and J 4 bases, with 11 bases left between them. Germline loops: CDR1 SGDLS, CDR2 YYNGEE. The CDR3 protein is CASSLGPITEAFF. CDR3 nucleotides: TGTGCCAGCAGCCTAGGACCGATCACTGAAGCTTTCTTT.

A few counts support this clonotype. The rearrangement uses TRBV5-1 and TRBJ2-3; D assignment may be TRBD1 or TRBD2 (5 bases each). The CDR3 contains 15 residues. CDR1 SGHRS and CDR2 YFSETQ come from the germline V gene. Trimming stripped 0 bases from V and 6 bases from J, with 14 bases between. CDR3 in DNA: TGCGCCAGCAGCTTGGGGGGGAATTCAGGTGATACGCAGTATTTT. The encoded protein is CASSLGGNSGDTQYF.

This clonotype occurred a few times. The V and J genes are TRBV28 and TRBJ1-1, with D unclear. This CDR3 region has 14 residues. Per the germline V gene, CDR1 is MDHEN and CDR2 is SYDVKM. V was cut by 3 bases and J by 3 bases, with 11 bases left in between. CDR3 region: CASSLGTRDTEAFF. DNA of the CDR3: TGTGCCAGCAGTTTGGGTACTAGGGACACTGAAGCTTTCTTT. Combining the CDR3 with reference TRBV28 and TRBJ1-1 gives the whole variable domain DVKVTQSSRYLVKRTGEKVFLECVQDMDHENMFWYRQDPGLGLRLIYFSYDVKMKEKGDIPEGYSVSREKKERFSLILESASTNQTSMYLCASSLGTRDTEAFFGQGTRLTVV.

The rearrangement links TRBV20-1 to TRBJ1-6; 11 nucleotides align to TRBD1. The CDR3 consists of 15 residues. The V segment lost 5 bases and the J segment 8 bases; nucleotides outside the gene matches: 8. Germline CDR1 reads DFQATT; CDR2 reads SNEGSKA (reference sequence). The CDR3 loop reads CSAASGTGGHSPLHF. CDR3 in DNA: TGCAGTGCTGCCTCCGGGACAGGGGGGCATTCACCCCTCCACTTT.

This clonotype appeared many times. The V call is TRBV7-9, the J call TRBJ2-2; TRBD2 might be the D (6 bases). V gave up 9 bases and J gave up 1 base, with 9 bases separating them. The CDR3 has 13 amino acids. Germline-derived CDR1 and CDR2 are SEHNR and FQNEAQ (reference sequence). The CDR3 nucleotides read TGTGCCAGAGGGACTTTGAACACCGGGGAGCTGTTTTTT. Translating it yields CARGTLNTGELFF.

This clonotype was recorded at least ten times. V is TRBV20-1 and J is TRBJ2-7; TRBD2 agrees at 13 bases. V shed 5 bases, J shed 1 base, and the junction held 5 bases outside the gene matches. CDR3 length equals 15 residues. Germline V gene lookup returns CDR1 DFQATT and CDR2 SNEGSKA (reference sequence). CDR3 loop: CSALTSGRESYEQYF. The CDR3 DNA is TGCAGTGCTTTAACTAGCGGGAGGGAGTCCTACGAGCAGTACTTC.

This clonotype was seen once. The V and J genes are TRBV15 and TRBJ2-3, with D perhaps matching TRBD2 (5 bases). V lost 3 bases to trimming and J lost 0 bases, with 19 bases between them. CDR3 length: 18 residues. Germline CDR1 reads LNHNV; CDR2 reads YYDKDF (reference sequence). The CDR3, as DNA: TGTGCCACCAGCAGTGCTTCGGGCGCGGACTCTAGCACAGATACGCAGTATTTT. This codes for CATSSASGADSSTDTQYF.

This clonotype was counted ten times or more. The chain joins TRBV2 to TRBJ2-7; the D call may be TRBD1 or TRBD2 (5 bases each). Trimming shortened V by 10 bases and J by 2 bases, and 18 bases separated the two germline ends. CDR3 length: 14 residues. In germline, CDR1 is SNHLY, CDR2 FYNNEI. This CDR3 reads CANRDAEYPYEQYF. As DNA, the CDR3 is TGTGCCAACCGGGACGCCGAGTATCCCTACGAGCAGTACTTC.

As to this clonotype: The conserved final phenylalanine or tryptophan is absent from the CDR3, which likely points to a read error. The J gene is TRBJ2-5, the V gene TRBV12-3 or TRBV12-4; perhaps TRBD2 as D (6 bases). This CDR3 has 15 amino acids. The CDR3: CASVAGIDIQGTQYL. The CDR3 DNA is TGTGCCAGCGTCGCGGGGATCGACATCCAAGGGACCCAGTACCTC.

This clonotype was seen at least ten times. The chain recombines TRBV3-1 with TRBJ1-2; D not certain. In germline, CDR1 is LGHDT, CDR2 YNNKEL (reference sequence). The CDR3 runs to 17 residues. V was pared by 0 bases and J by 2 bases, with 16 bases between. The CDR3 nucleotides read TGTGCCAGCAGCCAAGAAACGGGATTCCTGTTCAACTATGGCTACACCTTC. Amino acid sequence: CASSQETGFLFNYGYTF.

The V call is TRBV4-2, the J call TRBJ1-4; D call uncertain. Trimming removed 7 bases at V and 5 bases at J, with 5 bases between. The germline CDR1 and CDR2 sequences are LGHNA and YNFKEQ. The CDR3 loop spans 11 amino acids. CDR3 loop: CASKTNEKLFF. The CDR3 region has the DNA TGTGCCAGCAAGACGAATGAAAAACTGTTTTTT.

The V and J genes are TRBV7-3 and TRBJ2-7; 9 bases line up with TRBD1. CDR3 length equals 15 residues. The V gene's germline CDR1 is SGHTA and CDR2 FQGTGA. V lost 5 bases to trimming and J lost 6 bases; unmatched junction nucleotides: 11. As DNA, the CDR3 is TGTGCCAGCAGCCCGGGCGGGACAGGGATAGTCGAGCAGTACTTC. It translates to CASSPGGTGIVEQYF.